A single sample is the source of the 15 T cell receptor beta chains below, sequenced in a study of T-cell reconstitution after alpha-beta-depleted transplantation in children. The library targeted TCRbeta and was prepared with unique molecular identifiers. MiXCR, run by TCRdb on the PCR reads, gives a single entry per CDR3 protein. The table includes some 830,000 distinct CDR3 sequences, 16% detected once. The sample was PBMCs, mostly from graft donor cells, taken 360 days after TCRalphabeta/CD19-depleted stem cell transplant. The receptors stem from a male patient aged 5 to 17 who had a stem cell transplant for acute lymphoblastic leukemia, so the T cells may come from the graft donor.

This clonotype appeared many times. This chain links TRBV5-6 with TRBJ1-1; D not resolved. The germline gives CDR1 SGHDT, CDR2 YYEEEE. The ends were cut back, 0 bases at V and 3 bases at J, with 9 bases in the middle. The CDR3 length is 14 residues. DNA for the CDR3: TGTGCCAGCAGCTTGGGTGCGGAGGACACTGAAGCTTTCTTT. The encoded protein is CASSLGAEDTEAFF.

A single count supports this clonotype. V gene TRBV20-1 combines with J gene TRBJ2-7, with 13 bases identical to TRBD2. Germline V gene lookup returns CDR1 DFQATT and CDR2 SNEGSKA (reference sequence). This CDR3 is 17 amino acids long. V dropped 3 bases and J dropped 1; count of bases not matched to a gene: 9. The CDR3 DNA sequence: TGCAGTGCTAGGGCCCATTGGACTAGCGGGAGATCCTACGAGCAGTACTTC. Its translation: CSARAHWTSGRSYEQYF.

In DNA form, the CDR3 reads TGTGCCAGCAGCCCCCAAGAAATACTAGCTTACAATGAGCAGTTCTTC. Translating it yields CASSPQEILAYNEQFF. This chain uses TRBV11-2 with TRBJ2-1; a weak D match, TRBD2 (6 bases). The germline V gene encodes CDR1 SGHAT and CDR2 FQNNGV. V was cut by 5 bases and J by 4 bases, with 18 bases left in between. CDR3 size: 16 residues.

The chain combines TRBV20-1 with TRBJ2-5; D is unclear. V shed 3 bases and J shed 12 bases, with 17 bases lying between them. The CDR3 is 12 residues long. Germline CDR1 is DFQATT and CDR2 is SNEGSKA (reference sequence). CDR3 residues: CSASHSPGPKYF. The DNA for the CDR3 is TGCAGTGCTAGCCACTCGCCTGGACCCAAGTACTTC.

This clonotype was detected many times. The CDR3 region has the DNA TGCAGTGCTAGGCCCAGCGGGAGGGCCAGGCTTTACAATGAGCAGTTCTTC. It codes for CSARPSGRARLYNEQFF. The chain combines TRBV20-1 with TRBJ2-1; 10 bases map to TRBD2. CDR1 and CDR2 (germline): DFQATT, SNEGSKA (reference sequence). The CDR3 has 17 amino acids. The ends lost 3 bases at V and 4 bases at J; junction bases unmatched: 12.

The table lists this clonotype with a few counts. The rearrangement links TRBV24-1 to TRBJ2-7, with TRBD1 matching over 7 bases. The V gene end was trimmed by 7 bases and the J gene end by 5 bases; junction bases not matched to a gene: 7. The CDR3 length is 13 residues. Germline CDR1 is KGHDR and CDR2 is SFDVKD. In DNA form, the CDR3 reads TGTGCCACCAGCCCCGGGACAGTAAACGAGCAGTACTTC. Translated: CATSPGTVNEQYF.

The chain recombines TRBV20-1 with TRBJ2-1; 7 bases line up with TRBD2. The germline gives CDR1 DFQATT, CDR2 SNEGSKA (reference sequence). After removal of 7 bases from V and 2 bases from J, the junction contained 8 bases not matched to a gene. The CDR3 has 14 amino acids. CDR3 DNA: TGCAGTGGGGCCGGCGGGAGCCCCTACAATGAGCAGTTCTTC. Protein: CSGAGGSPYNEQFF.

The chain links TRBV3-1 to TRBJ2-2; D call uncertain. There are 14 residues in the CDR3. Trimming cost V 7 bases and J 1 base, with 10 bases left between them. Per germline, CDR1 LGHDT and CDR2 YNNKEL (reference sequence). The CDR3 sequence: CASTLDGNTGELFF. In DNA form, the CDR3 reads TGTGCCAGCACTTTAGACGGGAACACCGGGGAGCTGTTTTTT.

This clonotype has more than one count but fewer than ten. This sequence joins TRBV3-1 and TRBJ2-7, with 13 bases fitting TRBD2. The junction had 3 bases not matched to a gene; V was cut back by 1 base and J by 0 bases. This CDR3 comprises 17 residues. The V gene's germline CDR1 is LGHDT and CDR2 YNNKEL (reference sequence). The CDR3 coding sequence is TGTGCCAGCAGCCAAGGACTAGCGGGAGGTAGCTCCTACGAGCAGTACTTC. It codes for CASSQGLAGGSSYEQYF.

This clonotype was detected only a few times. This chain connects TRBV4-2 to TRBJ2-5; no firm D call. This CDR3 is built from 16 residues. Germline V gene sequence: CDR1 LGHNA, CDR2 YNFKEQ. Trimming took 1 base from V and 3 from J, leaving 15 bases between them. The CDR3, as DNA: TGTGCCAGCAGCCAAGGGGCAACCCAGCCGGAAGAGACCCAGTACTTC. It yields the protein CASSQGATQPEETQYF.

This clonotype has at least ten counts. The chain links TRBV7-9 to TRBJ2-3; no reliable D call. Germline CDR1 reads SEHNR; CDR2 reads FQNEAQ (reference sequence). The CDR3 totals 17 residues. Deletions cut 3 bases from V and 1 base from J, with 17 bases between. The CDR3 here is CASSFGDQDGGTDTQYF. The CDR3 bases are TGTGCCAGCAGCTTTGGTGATCAAGACGGAGGCACAGATACGCAGTATTTT.

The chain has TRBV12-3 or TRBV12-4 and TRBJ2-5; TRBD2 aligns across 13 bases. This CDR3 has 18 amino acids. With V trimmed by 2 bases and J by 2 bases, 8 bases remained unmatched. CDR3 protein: CASSLYRGTSGDQETQYF. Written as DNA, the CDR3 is TGTGCCAGCAGTTTATATAGGGGGACTAGCGGGGATCAAGAGACCCAGTACTTC.

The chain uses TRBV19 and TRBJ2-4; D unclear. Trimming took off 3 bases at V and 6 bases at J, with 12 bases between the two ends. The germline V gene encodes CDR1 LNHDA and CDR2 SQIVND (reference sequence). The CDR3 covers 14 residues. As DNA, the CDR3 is TGTGCCAGTAGTATCCTGGACCCAAGAAACATTCAGTACTTC. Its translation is CASSILDPRNIQYF.

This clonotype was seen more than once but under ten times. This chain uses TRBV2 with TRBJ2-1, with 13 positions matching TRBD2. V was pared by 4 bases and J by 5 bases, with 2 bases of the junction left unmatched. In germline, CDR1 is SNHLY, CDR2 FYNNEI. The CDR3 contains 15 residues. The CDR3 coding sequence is TGTGCCAGCAGTGTACTAGCGGGAGGGAACAATGAGCAGTTCTTC. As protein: CASSVLAGGNNEQFF.

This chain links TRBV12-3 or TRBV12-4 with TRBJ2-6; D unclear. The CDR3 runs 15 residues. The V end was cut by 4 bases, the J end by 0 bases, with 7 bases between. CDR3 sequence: CASSWTNSGANVLTF. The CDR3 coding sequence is TGTGCCAGCAGTTGGACCAACTCTGGGGCCAACGTCCTGACTTTC.